What follows describes a single T cell receptor beta chain. Sequenced by immunoSEQ multiplex PCR; TCRdb stores in-frame clones only, minus some. Among around 370,000 clones, around 91% were seen once, and the ten largest hold 6.5%. The data belong to a study of blood T cell repertoires in COVID-19. At the level of the study: PBMCs, B-cell-depleted T cells, or T cells were the source of the cDNA or gDNA that made up the material.

CDR3 size: 16 residues. The V and J ends lost 6 bases and 7 bases, in that order; junction bases with no gene match: 9. Looked up from germline, CDR1 is SEHNR and CDR2 is FQNEAQ (reference sequence). The gene calls are TRBV7-9 and TRBJ1-6, with 10 bases lining up with TRBD1. This clonotype was obtained from a man aged 18 to 35 with active or convalescent COVID-19. The sample comprised peripheral blood. CDR3 in amino acids: CASSPTGTGENSPLHF. The CDR3, as DNA: TGTGCCAGCAGTCCCACCGGGACAGGGGAAAATTCACCCCTCCACTTT. Supplemented by reference TRBV7-9 and TRBJ1-6, the full variable domain reads DTGVSQNPRHKITKRGQNVTFRCDPISEHNRLYWYRQTLGQGPEFLTYFQNEAQLEKSRLLSDRFSAERPKGSFSTLEIQRTEQGDSAMYLCASSPTGTGENSPLHFGNGTRLTVT.